Given below is one TCR beta chain in context. This specimen comes from a study of blood T cell repertoires in COVID-19. Study-wide context: The study drew acute and convalescent COVID-19 samples from the United States, Italy and Spain.

All enrollees were roughly 18 to 90 years old and from about 25 US areas. The recovered donors of Cohort 3 showed two negative PCRs, clearance, or symptom resolution. This table comes from immunoSEQ multiplex PCR, and its TCRdb copy is limited to in-frame clones, with some not included. The sample lists roughly 150,000 clones, around 82% occurring once. V shed 1 base and J 8 bases; nucleotides not matched to a gene: 10. This CDR3 has 16 amino acids. CDR1 is SGHKS and CDR2 is YYEKEE in the germline V gene (reference sequence). The clonotype comes from a man in his 60s who had recovered from COVID-19. Sequenced sample: PBMCs or T cells enriched from blood (not recorded which). This chain links TRBV5-5 with TRBJ1-4; the match to TRBD1 covers 8 bases. DNA for the CDR3: TGTGCCAGCAGCTTGACGGTCAGGGGGCGGGAAGAAAAACTGTTTTTT. This sequence encodes CASSLTVRGREEKLFF. Looking up the rest from reference TRBV5-5 and TRBJ1-4 gives the full variable domain: DAGVTQSPTHLIKTRGQQVTLRCSPISGHKSVSWYQQVLGQGPQFIFQYYEKEERGRGNFPDRFSARQFPNYSSELNVNALLLGDSALYLCASSLTVRGREEKLFFGSGTQLSVL.